What follows are 8 T cell receptor beta chains derived from one specimen sequenced in a study of blood T cell repertoires in COVID-19. Clones were read by immunoSEQ multiplex PCR, and TCRdb kept only the in-frame ones, dropping some. The sample consists of approximately 450,000 clones, approximately 90% of them appearing once. The sample taken for sequencing was PBMCs or T cells enriched from blood (not recorded which). These receptors all come from a woman younger than 30 with acute COVID-19.

This sequence joins TRBV7-9 and TRBJ1-5, with a tentative D call TRBD1 (5 bases). Germline-derived CDR1 and CDR2 are SEHNR and FQNEAQ (reference sequence). The CDR3 spans 14 residues. V gave up 6 bases and J gave up 2 bases, with 11 bases separating them. The CDR3 protein is CASSPGRGNQPQHF. In DNA, the CDR3 is TGTGCCAGCAGTCCCGGCAGGGGCAATCAGCCCCAGCATTTT.

The CDR3 is CASSLMEAGGTDTQYF. CDR3 nucleotide sequence: TGTGCCAGCAGCTTAATGGAGGCGGGTGGTACAGATACGCAGTATTTT. V and J are TRBV7-6 and TRBJ2-3, with D possibly matching TRBD2 (5 bases). V was trimmed by 2 bases and J by 3 bases, leaving 15 bases between them. CDR1 and CDR2 (germline): SGHVS, FNYEAQ. The CDR3 covers 16 residues.

The chain recombines TRBV7-2 with TRBJ2-2; D not resolved. Germline values: CDR1 SGHTA, CDR2 FQGNSA. Between the trimmed V and J ends, which lost 1 base and 1 base, there was a span of 10 bases. CDR3 length: 16 residues. DNA for the CDR3: TGTGCCAGCAGCTTAGTCCAGGCGCGGAACACCGGGGAGCTGTTTTTT. This codes for CASSLVQARNTGELFF.

The J gene is TRBJ2-3, the V gene TRBV5-4; 11 nucleotides line up with TRBD2. V trimming: 0 bases; J trimming: 6 bases; junction bases outside the gene matches: 6. CDR1 and CDR2 (germline): SGHNT, YYREEE (reference sequence). This CDR3 contains 16 residues. The CDR3 is CASSLVLAGEADTQYF. The CDR3 DNA reads TGTGCCAGCAGCTTGGTACTAGCGGGGGAAGCGGATACGCAGTATTTT.

CDR3 sequence reads: CASSFPSGGADTQYF. CDR3 coding DNA: TGTGCCAGCAGCTTCCCTAGCGGGGGGGCAGATACGCAGTATTTT. The gene calls are TRBV7-9 and TRBJ2-3, with 12 bases aligning to TRBD2. The CDR3 totals 15 residues. Trimming took 3 bases from V and 4 from J; bases not matched to a gene: 2. In germline, CDR1 is SEHNR, CDR2 FQNEAQ (reference sequence).

The chain uses TRBV7-3 and TRBJ2-6, with D perhaps matching TRBD1 (5 bases). CDR1 and CDR2 (germline): SGHTA, FQGTGA. V lost 2 bases and J lost 0, with 14 bases in between. The CDR3 is made up of 18 amino acids. CDR3 coding DNA: TGTGCCAGCAGCTTAGGGGCAGTCGGCAGCTCTGGGGCCAACGTCCTGACTTTC. Protein sequence: CASSLGAVGSSGANVLTF.

This sequence joins TRBV7-9 and TRBJ2-1; D is unresolved. The CDR3 is made up of 13 amino acids. The V gene lost 5 bases and the J gene lost 5 bases, with 10 bases spanning the gap. Germline CDR1 and CDR2: SEHNR and FQNEAQ (reference sequence). CDR3 region: CASSPGVDNEQFF. The CDR3 DNA is TGTGCCAGCAGCCCTGGAGTAGACAATGAGCAGTTCTTC. Looking up the rest from reference TRBV7-9 and TRBJ2-1 gives the full variable domain: DTGVSQNPRHKITKRGQNVTFRCDPISEHNRLYWYRQTLGQGPEFLTYFQNEAQLEKSRLLSDRFSAERPKGSFSTLEIQRTEQGDSAMYLCASSPGVDNEQFFGPGTRLTVL.

This clone was picked up one time. The rearrangement uses TRBV28 and TRBJ1-2; tentative D call: TRBD1 (6 bases). Germline assignment: CDR1 MDHEN and CDR2 SYDVKM. The CDR3 is made up of 12 amino acids. V lost 8 bases and J lost 6, with 13 bases in between. CDR3 DNA sequence: TGTGCCAGCGCCATCCAGGGGAATGGCTACACCTTC. This gives the protein CASAIQGNGYTF.